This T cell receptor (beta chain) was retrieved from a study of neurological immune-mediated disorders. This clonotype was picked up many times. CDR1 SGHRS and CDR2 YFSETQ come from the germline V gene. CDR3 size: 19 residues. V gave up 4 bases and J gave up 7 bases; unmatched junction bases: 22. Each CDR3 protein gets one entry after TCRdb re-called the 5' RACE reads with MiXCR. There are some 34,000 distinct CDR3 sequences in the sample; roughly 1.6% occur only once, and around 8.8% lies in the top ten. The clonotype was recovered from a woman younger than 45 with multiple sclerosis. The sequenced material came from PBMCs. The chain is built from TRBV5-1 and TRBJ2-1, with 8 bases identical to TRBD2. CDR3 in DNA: TGCGCCAGCAGCACCCCGTCCAGCGGGGGCCCCTGGGGAGGGAATGAGCAGTTCTTC. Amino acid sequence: CASSTPSSGGPWGGNEQFF.